These 32 T cell receptor beta chains were all obtained from the same sample, sequenced in a study of T cell responses to AZD1222 COVID-19 vaccine. This table comes from immunoSEQ multiplex PCR, and its TCRdb copy is limited to in-frame clones, with some not included. The repertoire holds about 17,000 clones, around four fifths seen once, with approximately 15% in the top ten. The sequenced sample was peripheral blood, obtained 28 days after the second AZD1222 dose. These receptors all come from an adult who received the AZD1222 COVID-19 vaccine.

The chain combines TRBV6-6 with TRBJ1-5, with D possibly being TRBD1 (6 bases). This CDR3 region has 14 residues. Per germline, CDR1 MNHNY and CDR2 SVGAGI (reference sequence). V was pared by 7 bases and J by 7 bases, with 17 bases between. The CDR3 region is CASTKTGRQQPQHF. CDR3 in DNA: TGTGCCAGCACCAAAACAGGGAGGCAACAGCCCCAGCATTTT.

The V call is TRBV6-5, the J call TRBJ2-3, with 8 bases aligning to TRBD2. CDR1 is MNHEY, CDR2 SVGAGI, per germline. The ends lost 5 bases at V and 3 bases at J; junction bases unmatched: 1. CDR3 size: 13 residues. DNA for the CDR3: TGTGCCAGCAGTCGACTAGCGACAGATACGCAGTATTTT. Protein product: CASSRLATDTQYF.

The CDR3 region has the DNA TGTGCCAGCAGCCCGATTCGACTAGAAGGTGGGAATGAGCAGTTCTTC. Translation: CASSPIRLEGGNEQFF. The chain couples TRBV11-2 to TRBJ2-1, with a possible D match to TRBD2 (6 bases). This CDR3 region has 16 residues. Germline lookup yields CDR1 SGHAT and CDR2 FQNNGV. Trimming stripped 5 bases from V and 7 bases from J, with 21 bases between.

V gene TRBV14 combines with J gene TRBJ2-1; tentatively, D is TRBD2 (5 bases). Germline-derived CDR1 and CDR2 are SGHDN and FVKESK. The V gene lost 2 bases and the J gene lost 5 bases, with 10 bases spanning the gap. CDR3 length: 14 residues. CDR3 protein: CASSQSFGDNEQFF. The CDR3 DNA reads TGTGCCAGCAGCCAAAGTTTCGGGGACAATGAGCAGTTCTTC.

V is TRBV4-3 and J is TRBJ2-7, with 7 bases lining up with TRBD2. Germline trimming cut 1 base from V and 3 bases from J; bases unmatched to any gene: 6. Germline values: CDR1 LGHNA, CDR2 YSLEER. This CDR3 region has 15 residues. CDR3 DNA: TGCGCCAGCAGCCAAGCCCTTCGGGGGGACTACGAGCAGTACTTC. Encoded protein: CASSQALRGDYEQYF.

The V call is TRBV7-2, the J call TRBJ2-3; 9 bases are a match to TRBD2. This CDR3 comprises 18 residues. The trim removed 4 bases at V and 6 bases at J, leaving 17 bases unmatched. Germline V gene data show CDR1 as SGHTA and CDR2 as FQGNSA. This CDR3 reads CASSSTGRGAGGGDTQYF. The CDR3 DNA reads TGTGCCAGCAGCTCCACCGGCCGGGGAGCGGGGGGTGGGGATACGCAGTATTTT.

The gene calls are TRBV5-6 and TRBJ1-4; TRBD1 aligns across 7 bases. The CDR3 is 14 amino acids. Germline CDR1 SGHDT, CDR2 YYEEEE. V lost 5 bases and J lost 6; bases outside the gene matches: 7. Here the CDR3 DNA reads TGTGCCAGCAGGCTTACAGGGGAAGATGAAAAACTGTTTTTT. This codes for CASRLTGEDEKLFF.

This clone has only one observation. The chain joins TRBV20-1 to TRBJ2-1; D possibly corresponds to TRBD2 (6 bases). V was pared by 3 bases and J by 7 bases, with 16 bases between. This CDR3 spans 14 amino acids. Germline values: CDR1 DFQATT, CDR2 SNEGSKA (reference sequence). The CDR3 sequence is CSASGGGTLNEQFF. CDR3 nucleotides: TGCAGTGCTAGTGGTGGGGGGACCTTAAATGAGCAGTTCTTC.

V is TRBV9 and J is TRBJ1-1; 8 bases are shared with TRBD1. Losses at the gene ends were 3 bases for V and 5 bases for J; bases not matched to a gene: 9. The CDR3 contains 15 residues. Germline CDR1 and CDR2: SGDLS and YYNGEE. Here the CDR3 reads CASSAPQGAVTEAFF. In DNA, the CDR3 is TGTGCCAGCAGCGCGCCCCAGGGGGCTGTTACTGAAGCTTTCTTT.

V is TRBV11-3 and J is TRBJ2-7; D is ambiguous. There are 12 residues in the CDR3. Trimming stripped 1 base from V and 6 bases from J, with 7 bases between. The germline V gene has CDR1 SGHNT and CDR2 YENEEA. CDR3 sequence: CASSLGRGEQYF. The CDR3 coding sequence is TGTGCCAGCAGCTTAGGGCGCGGCGAGCAGTACTTC.

CDR3 bases: TGCGCCAGCAGCTCGACAGGGGCCTACGAGCAGTACTTC. Residues: CASSSTGAYEQYF. The chain couples TRBV5-1 to TRBJ2-7, with 8 bases aligning to TRBD1. This CDR3 contains 13 residues. Germline V gives CDR1 SGHRS, CDR2 YFSETQ. Trimming took 3 bases from V and 2 from J; bases not matched to a gene: 1.

The rearrangement links TRBV11-2 to TRBJ2-1, with 9 bases fitting TRBD1. The CDR3 has 18 residues. After removal of 1 base from V and 3 bases from J, the junction contained 10 bases not matched to a gene. Germline assignment: CDR1 SGHAT and CDR2 FQNNGV. The CDR3 bases are TGTGCCAGCAGCTTAGGGGGTCCGGGACAGGGTTACTACAATGAGCAGTTCTTC. Protein: CASSLGGPGQGYYNEQFF.

Only a few counts were recorded for this clone. This sequence joins TRBV28 and TRBJ1-5; TRBD1 is a possible D gene (6 bases). V was pared by 3 bases and J by 2 bases, with 11 bases between. The length of the CDR3 is 15 residues. Germline CDR1 MDHEN, CDR2 SYDVKM. CDR3 bases: TGTGCCAGCAGTTTGAGGGGGATCGGCAATCAGCCCCAGCATTTT. This gives the protein CASSLRGIGNQPQHF.

V usage is TRBV10-1 and J usage is TRBJ2-7, with D perhaps matching TRBD2 (5 bases). With 6 bases removed from V and 7 bases from J, the gap between germline ends came to 13 bases. The CDR3 contains 12 residues. The germline V gene has CDR1 WNHNN and CDR2 SYGVQD (reference sequence). This CDR3 reads CASSLHPGEQYF. In DNA, the CDR3 is TGCGCCAGCAGCCTACACCCGGGGGAGCAGTACTTC.

There are a few counts of this clone. The rearrangement links TRBV30 to TRBJ2-3, with 8 bases fitting TRBD2. The CDR3 covers 13 residues. Germline-derived CDR1 and CDR2 are GTSNPN and SVGIG (reference sequence). J lost 3 bases, V lost 3 bases, and 2 bases had no gene match. The DNA of the CDR3 is TGTGCCTGGAGCACTAGCGGAACAGATACGCAGTATTTT. It translates to CAWSTSGTDTQYF.

Here the CDR3 reads CASSPTGGGYTF. CDR3 nucleotide sequence: TGTGCCAGCAGTCCTACAGGGGGAGGCTACACCTTC. This chain links TRBV16 with TRBJ1-2, with TRBD1 matching 8 bases. Germline CDR1 and CDR2: KGHSY and FQNENV. Trimming cost V 6 bases and J 8 bases; bases outside gene matches: 5. The CDR3 is 12 residues long. The full variable domain, rest sourced from reference TRBV16 and TRBJ1-2, is GEEVAQTPKHLVRGEGQKAKLYCAPIKGHSYVFWYQQVLKNEFKFLISFQNENVFDETGMPKERFSAKCLPNSPCSLEIQATKLEDSAVYFCASSPTGGGYTFGSGTRLTVV.

This clone is a singleton in its sample. The chain joins TRBV7-2 to TRBJ2-2; no definite D call. The CDR3 loop spans 14 amino acids. Looked up from germline, CDR1 is SGHTA and CDR2 is FQGNSA. Trimming left V 1 base short and J 6 bases short, with 9 bases between. The CDR3 protein is CASSLVAGPGELFF. CDR3 DNA: TGTGCCAGCAGCTTAGTAGCAGGCCCCGGGGAGCTGTTTTTT.

This sequence joins TRBV14 and TRBJ2-2; D may be TRBD1 (6 bases). V lost 3 bases, J lost 5 bases, and 10 bases lay in between. CDR3 length: 14 amino acids. From germline, CDR1 is SGHDN and CDR2 FVKESK. CDR3: CASSHTGTTGELFF. In DNA, the CDR3 is TGTGCCAGCAGCCACACCGGGACAACCGGGGAGCTGTTTTTT.

This clone was seen only a few times. This chain connects TRBV27 to TRBJ2-7, with D perhaps TRBD2 (5 bases). Trimming removed 2 bases from V and 9 bases from J, with 17 bases in between. Per the germline V gene, CDR1 is MNHEY and CDR2 is SMNVEV (reference sequence). This CDR3 contains 14 residues. CDR3 loop: CASSLGQRSGGQYF. DNA of the CDR3: TGTGCCAGCAGTTTAGGGCAACGGAGCGGTGGGCAGTACTTC.

The chain links TRBV7-8 to TRBJ2-7; TRBD1 might be the D (5 bases). This CDR3 has 15 amino acids. Germline V gene lookup returns CDR1 SGHVS and CDR2 FQNEAQ. Trimming took off 5 bases at V and 5 bases at J, with 19 bases between the two ends. The CDR3, as DNA: TGTGCCAGCAGCGCCGCCGACAGTCTCCTCGACGAGCAGTACTTC. This codes for CASSAADSLLDEQYF.

The rearrangement uses TRBV7-8 and TRBJ1-6; D perhaps matches TRBD1 (5 bases). Germline V gene sequence: CDR1 SGHVS, CDR2 FQNEAQ. The CDR3 spans 14 residues. V dropped 4 bases and J dropped 11 bases, with 15 bases sitting between them. This CDR3 is CASSSSGDAAPLHF. CDR3 nucleotides: TGTGCCAGCAGCTCCTCGGGGGACGCGGCACCCCTCCACTTT.

V and J are TRBV2 and TRBJ2-2; 7 bases are a match to TRBD2. CDR3 length equals 15 residues. CDR1 and CDR2 (germline): SNHLY, FYNNEI. J gave up 0 bases and V 6 bases, and 4 bases lay outside the gene matches. DNA for the CDR3: TGTGCCAGCAGCTTACTAGCGACGAACACCGGGGAGCTGTTTTTT. Translation gives CASSLLATNTGELFF.

This clone was observed once. V gene TRBV3-1 (or the pseudogene TRBV3-2) combines with J gene TRBJ2-6, with D hard to call. The CDR3 is 15 residues long. V lost 3 bases, J lost 2 bases, and 8 bases lay in between. Per germline, CDR1 LGHDT and CDR2 YNNKEL (reference sequence). The CDR3 loop is CASSQARAGANVLTF. CDR3 nucleotides: TGTGCCAGCAGCCAGGCCAGAGCTGGGGCCAACGTCCTGACTTTC.

This rearrangement joins TRBV18 to TRBJ1-6; D remains ambiguous. This CDR3 is built from 16 residues. The germline V gene has CDR1 KGHSH and CDR2 LQKENI. The V gene lost 2 bases and the J gene lost 3 bases, with 11 bases spanning the gap. The CDR3: CASSPIVSDYNSPLHF. CDR3 in DNA: TGTGCCAGCTCACCAATTGTCAGTGACTATAATTCACCCCTCCACTTT.

This clone was seen just once. The chain employs TRBV13 and TRBJ2-7; D may be TRBD2 (7 bases). Trimming cost V 0 bases and J 5 bases, with 14 bases left between them. This CDR3 is built from 15 residues. Germline V gene lookup returns CDR1 PRHDT and CDR2 FYEKMQ (reference sequence). CDR3 protein: CASSLGRGAINEQYF. CDR3 bases: TGTGCCAGCAGCTTAGGCCGGGGGGCCATCAACGAGCAGTACTTC. Full variable domain (remainder filled in from reference TRBV13 and TRBJ2-7): AAGVIQSPRHLIKEKRETATLKCYPIPRHDTVYWYQQGPGQDPQFLISFYEKMQSDKGSIPDRFSAQQFSDYHSELNMSSLELGDSALYFCASSLGRGAINEQYFGPGTRLTVT.

The chain couples TRBV12-5 to TRBJ1-6; D possibly corresponds to TRBD1 (6 bases). This CDR3 spans 18 amino acids. V was cut by 2 bases and J by 0 bases, with 14 bases left in between. Germline values: CDR1 LGHNT, CDR2 FRNRAP. The CDR3: CASGLFPTGSSYNSPLHF. DNA of the CDR3: TGTGCTAGTGGTTTGTTCCCAACAGGGAGCTCCTATAATTCACCCCTCCACTTT.

V usage is TRBV9 and J usage is TRBJ1-2; 8 bases match TRBD1. Trimming at V came to 4 bases and at J to 1 base, leaving 3 bases not matched to a gene. From germline, CDR1 is SGDLS and CDR2 YYNGEE. There are 14 residues in the CDR3. The DNA of the CDR3 is TGTGCCAGCAGCACAGGGGGGGATAACTATGGCTACACCTTC. Amino acid sequence: CASSTGGDNYGYTF.

The CDR3 coding sequence is TGTGCCAGCAGCTTAGAGCCGGGACAGGGGACAGATACGCAGTATTTT. This translates into CASSLEPGQGTDTQYF. The chain has TRBV7-8 and TRBJ2-3; 10 bases align to TRBD1. The CDR3 runs to 16 residues. The trim removed 1 base at V and 3 bases at J, leaving 4 bases unmatched. Germline values: CDR1 SGHVS, CDR2 FQNEAQ.

In this sample, this clone turned up a few times. The chain recombines TRBV12-3 or TRBV12-4 with TRBJ2-1; D not resolved. This CDR3 has 13 residues. The V gene lost 5 bases and the J gene lost 4 bases, with 9 bases spanning the gap. CDR3 sequence: CASSLTWYNEQFF. The CDR3 DNA reads TGTGCCAGCAGTCTCACATGGTACAATGAGCAGTTCTTC.

This clone is a singleton in its sample. This chain joins TRBV4-3 and TRBJ2-2; 13 nucleotides agree with TRBD2. The CDR3 is made up of 17 amino acids. The J segment lost 7 bases and the V segment lost 0 bases, leaving 5 bases of the junction unmatched. Germline CDR1 is LGHNA and CDR2 is YSLEER. Here the CDR3 reads CASSQELAGGPYGELFF. The CDR3 DNA follows: TGCGCCAGCAGCCAAGAACTAGCGGGGGGGCCCTACGGGGAGCTGTTTTTT.

The chain uses TRBV24-1 and TRBJ2-1, with 9 bases fitting TRBD1. The CDR3 is made up of 16 amino acids. After removal of 2 bases from V and 7 bases from J, the junction contained 8 bases not matched to a gene. CDR1 is KGHDR, CDR2 SFDVKD, per germline. CDR3 in DNA: TGTGCCACCAGTGATTGGGGGGACAGGGTGGTAAATGAGCAGTTCTTC. This translates into CATSDWGDRVVNEQFF.

The rearrangement links TRBV7-6 to TRBJ2-1; D not resolved. The length of the CDR3 is 15 residues. With 5 bases removed from V and 0 bases from J, the gap between germline ends came to 11 bases. CDR1 SGHVS and CDR2 FNYEAQ come from the germline V gene. The CDR3 loop is CASSPKPSSYNEQFF. The CDR3 nucleotides read TGTGCCAGCAGCCCTAAACCCAGCTCCTACAATGAGCAGTTCTTC.